Below are 5 T cell receptor beta chains sequenced from a single sample in a study of cytomegalovirus exposure and HLA in healthy donors (dated by TCRdb to about 2017). The library was made by the immunoSEQ multiplex PCR assay. Here the immuneACCESS table is served through TCRdb, limited to in-frame sequences with V and J called. Missing clones are a known gap in these copies; in checked studies unresolved V genes cover under half, and the rest lacks a known reason. This sample is represented by 50,000 to 65,000 clones; approximately 89% of them were singletons. 7.5% to 10% of the sample comes from the top ten. Sequenced input: PBMCs. Receptors were obtained from a woman younger than 30 in good health and CMV-seropositive.

The chain is built from TRBV4-1 and TRBJ2-7, with 8 bases lining up with TRBD1. The CDR3 has 15 amino acids. V shed 0 bases, J shed 5 bases, and the junction held 6 bases outside the gene matches. Germline V gene lookup returns CDR1 MGHRA and CDR2 YSYEKL. Here the CDR3 DNA reads TGCGCCAGCAGCCAAGACGCAGGGGGCATGGACGAGCAGTACTTC. Translated, it gives CASSQDAGGMDEQYF.

This clone came up a few times. The chain couples TRBV27 to TRBJ1-6, with D perhaps matching TRBD1 (6 bases). The CDR3 is 15 residues long. Trimming cost V 0 bases and J 7 bases, with 10 bases left between them. CDR1 is MNHEY and CDR2 is SMNVEV in the germline V gene (reference sequence). Here the CDR3 reads CASSLSDRTNSPLHF. The CDR3 DNA reads as TGTGCCAGCAGTTTATCCGACAGGACGAATTCACCCCTCCACTTT.

The V gene is TRBV10-1, the J gene TRBJ2-2; no firm D call. The germline V gene encodes CDR1 WNHNN and CDR2 SYGVQD (reference sequence). This CDR3 comprises 15 residues. Deletions cut 6 bases from V and 4 bases from J, with 15 bases between. As DNA, the CDR3 is TGCGCCAGCAGGACGACTCCTTGCGCCACCGGGGAGCTGTTTTTT. As protein: CASRTTPCATGELFF.

This clone appeared a few times. This rearrangement joins TRBV7-3 to TRBJ2-3; 9 bases are a match to TRBD2. From germline, CDR1 is SGHTA and CDR2 FQGTGA. The V and J ends lost 1 base and 4 bases, in that order; junction bases with no gene match: 3. This CDR3 spans 15 amino acids. CDR3 coding DNA: TGTGCCAGCAGCTTAATAGGCGGGGGGGCAGATACGCAGTATTTT. It translates to CASSLIGGGADTQYF.

This clone is a singleton in its sample. This chain links TRBV11-2 with TRBJ2-7, with a tentative D call TRBD2 (5 bases). The CDR3 covers 14 residues. The ends were cut back, 2 bases at V and 2 bases at J, with 10 bases in the middle. CDR1 is SGHAT, CDR2 FQNNGV, per germline. The CDR3 coding sequence is TGTGCCAGCAGCTTAAGTACGGGAACCTACGAGCAGTACTTC. Protein product: CASSLSTGTYEQYF.